This TCR beta chain was documented in a study of T cell repertoires in cytomegalovirus infection. Overall study findings and caveats: Identification of carriers of CMV plus the relevant HLA was performed using cumulative public TCR beta family frequency. Within the response measured ex vivo, HLA-C-restricted CMV-specific TCR beta clonotypes were dominant.

V shed 0 bases and J shed 8 bases, with 8 bases lying between them. The CDR3 sequence is 12 residues long. The germline gives CDR1 SGDLS, CDR2 YYNGEE. This clonotype was recorded only once. No antigen is known for it. One entry per CDR3 protein, called by TCRdb with MiXCR from the reads. The sample contains approximately 990,000 distinct CDR3 sequences, roughly 30% of which appear only once. This clonotype was obtained from a human donor in good health (CMV status not recorded). Some clones in this sample may be carry-over from other donors' samples. The sample in question was cultured CD8+ T cells from PBMCs, obtained from culture after CMV antigen stimulation. The J gene is TRBJ1-1, the V gene TRBV9; unclear D gene. The CDR3 region is CASSVGGQEAFF. CDR3 nucleotide sequence: TGTGCCAGCAGCGTAGGAGGGCAGGAAGCTTTCTTT.